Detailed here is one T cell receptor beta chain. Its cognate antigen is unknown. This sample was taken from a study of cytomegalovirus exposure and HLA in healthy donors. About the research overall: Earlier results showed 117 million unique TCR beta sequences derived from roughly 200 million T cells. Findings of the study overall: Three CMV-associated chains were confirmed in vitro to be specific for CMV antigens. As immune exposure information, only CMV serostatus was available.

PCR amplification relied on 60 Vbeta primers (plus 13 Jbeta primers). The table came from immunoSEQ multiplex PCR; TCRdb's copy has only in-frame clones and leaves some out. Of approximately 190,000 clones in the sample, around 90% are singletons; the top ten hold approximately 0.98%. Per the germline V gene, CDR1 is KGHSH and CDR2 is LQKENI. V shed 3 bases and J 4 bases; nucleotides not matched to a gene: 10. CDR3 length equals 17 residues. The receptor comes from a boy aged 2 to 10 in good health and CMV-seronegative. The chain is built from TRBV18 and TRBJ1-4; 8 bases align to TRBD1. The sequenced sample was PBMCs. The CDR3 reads CASSPFPTGVHNEKLFF. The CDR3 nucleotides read TGTGCCAGCTCACCCTTTCCGACAGGGGTACATAATGAAAAACTGTTTTTT. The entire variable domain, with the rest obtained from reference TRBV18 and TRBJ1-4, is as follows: NAGVMQNPRHLVRRRGQEARLRCSPMKGHSHVYWYRQLPEEGLKFMVYLQKENIIDESGMPKERFSAEFPKEGPSILRIQQVVRGDSAAYFCASSPFPTGVHNEKLFFGSGTQLSVL.